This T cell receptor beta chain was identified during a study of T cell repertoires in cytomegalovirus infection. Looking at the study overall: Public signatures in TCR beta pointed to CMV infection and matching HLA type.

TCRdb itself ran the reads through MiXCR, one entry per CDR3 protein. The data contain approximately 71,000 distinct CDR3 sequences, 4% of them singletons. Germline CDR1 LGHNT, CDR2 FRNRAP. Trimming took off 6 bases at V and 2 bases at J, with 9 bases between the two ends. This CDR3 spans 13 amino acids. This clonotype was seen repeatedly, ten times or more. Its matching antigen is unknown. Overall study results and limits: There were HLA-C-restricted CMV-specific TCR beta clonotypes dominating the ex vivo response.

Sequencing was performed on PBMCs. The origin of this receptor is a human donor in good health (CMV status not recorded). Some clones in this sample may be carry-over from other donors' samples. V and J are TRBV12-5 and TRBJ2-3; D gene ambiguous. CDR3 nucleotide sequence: TGTGCTAGTGGGCCGGACCTCACAGATACGCAGTATTTT. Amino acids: CASGPDLTDTQYF.